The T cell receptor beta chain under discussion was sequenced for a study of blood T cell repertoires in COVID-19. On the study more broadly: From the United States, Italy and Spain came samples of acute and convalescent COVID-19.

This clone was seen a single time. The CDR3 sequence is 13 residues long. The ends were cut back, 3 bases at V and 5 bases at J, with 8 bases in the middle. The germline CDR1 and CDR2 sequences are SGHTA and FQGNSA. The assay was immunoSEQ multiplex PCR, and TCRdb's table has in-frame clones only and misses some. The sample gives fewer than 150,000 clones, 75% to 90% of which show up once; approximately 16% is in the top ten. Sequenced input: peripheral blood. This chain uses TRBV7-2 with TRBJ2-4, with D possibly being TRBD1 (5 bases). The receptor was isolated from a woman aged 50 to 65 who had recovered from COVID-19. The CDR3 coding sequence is TGTGCCAGCAGCTTGGGGCTCCAAAACATTCAGTACTTC. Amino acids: CASSLGLQNIQYF.